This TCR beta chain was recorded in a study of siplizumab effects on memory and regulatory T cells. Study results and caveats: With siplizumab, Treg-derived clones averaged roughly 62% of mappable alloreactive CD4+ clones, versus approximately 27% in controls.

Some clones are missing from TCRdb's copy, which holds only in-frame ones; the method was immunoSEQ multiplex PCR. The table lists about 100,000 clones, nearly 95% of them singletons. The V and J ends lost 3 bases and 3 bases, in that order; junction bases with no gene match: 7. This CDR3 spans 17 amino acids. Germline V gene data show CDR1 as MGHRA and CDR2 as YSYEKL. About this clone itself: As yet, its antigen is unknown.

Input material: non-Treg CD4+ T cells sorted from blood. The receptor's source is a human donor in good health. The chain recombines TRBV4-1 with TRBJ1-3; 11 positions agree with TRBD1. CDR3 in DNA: TGCGCCAGCAGCCAGACCGGACAGGGGGCGTTTGGAAACACCATATATTTT. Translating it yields CASSQTGQGAFGNTIYF.